This T cell receptor beta chain was identified in a study of cytomegalovirus exposure and HLA in healthy donors (dated by TCRdb to the late 2010s). Concerning the study at large: In an earlier analysis of fewer than 750 of the donors, around 290 Gb of sequence data and about 110 million unique TCR beta sequences from roughly 200 million T cells were reported. Using immunosequencing, the study profiled T cell repertoires from about 620 subjects and related those repertoires to cytomegalovirus serostatus. Among some 410 genotyped donors of the cohort, an average of about 240,000 unique TCR beta nucleotide sequences were sequenced per donor, about a sixth of them non-productive. HLA typing covered class I and class II loci at four-digit resolution. About 300 gigabases of sequencing data and 70 million to 85 million unique TCR sequences were included in an early release covering roughly 600 HLA-typed donors. Besides the first cohort of some 670 subjects, a separate validation cohort made up of 120 different subjects was used. All discovery cohort repertoires had been generated on a single sequencing platform. Typing coverage differed by locus: A, B, C, DRB1 and DQB1 were typed in about 620-640 donors, DQA1 in 522, DPA1 in some 600, and DPB1 in 472. Among the approximately 400 genotyped donors, around 81% belonged to the genetic ancestry cluster associated with self-reported Caucasian donors. The later analysis used no new phenotypic data to find candidate immune exposures, relying instead on TCR beta sequences and their occurrence across donors. Four or five DR-DQ haplotypes were treated as single units for association and clustering because of strong linkage in the cohort. In a later genetic analysis, genome-wide SNP genotypes for about 65% of the 666 donors were used, and that subset was treated as a discovery cohort. To decide whether each TCR beta V gene segment behaved as functional or pseudogenic, an earlier analysis of some 600 of the donors relied on high-throughput TCR beta sequencing. Alongside the repertoire data, information on donor age, sex, ethnicity and CMV serostatus was compiled. The study combined high-throughput TCR immunosequencing, statistical association of individual TCRs with disease status, and machine learning to predict cytomegalovirus infection status. A later analysis re-examined previously published TCR beta repertoires from more than 650 donors and added high-resolution HLA genotyping to investigate patterns of TCR occurrence. The study was designed to test whether signatures of past pathogen exposure could be identified by cataloging public T cell receptors.

Receptors were amplified or captured by the immunoSEQ multiplex PCR assay. For the multiplex PCR, a mixture combining 60 forward primers for TCR Vbeta segments and 13 reverse primers for TCR Jbeta segments was used. Amplification of the CDR3 region of rearranged TCR beta genes was performed with a multiplex PCR assay on genomic DNA. The Illumina HiSeq System was used to sequence the amplified TCR beta libraries as 87-base-pair reads. Concerning the study's data processing: In a later analysis, about 80 million unique TCR beta chains were counted across the roughly 610 repertoires, and roughly 10 million of these chains were shared by at least two donors. A nearest-neighbor algorithm error-corrected the raw reads and collapsed the reads into unique sequences, merging closely related sequences to remove PCR and sequencing errors. V, D and J gene segments were assigned by aligning CDR3 sequences to IMGT reference sequences. For a sequence to be retained, a match of at least six nucleotides was required to both a V gene segment and a J gene segment. Rearrangements were called productive when the CDR3 lacked stop codons and stayed in frame with V and J; all others were non-productive. CDR3 was defined according to IMGT convention as the region running from the second conserved V-encoded cysteine to the conserved J-encoded phenylalanine. In an earlier analysis of 587 of the donors, sequences lacking an unambiguous match to a single V gene segment were excluded. An earlier analysis of approximately 590 of the donors classified V segments as functional when productive rearrangements were above 56.7% and as segregating when the standard deviation between donors was above 5%. A statistical classification framework was built to diagnose cytomegalovirus status from the catalog of TCR beta chain sequences. A later analysis assigned V and J genes by comparing TCR nucleotide sequences with IMGT/GENE-DB human TR gene sequences. Using the TCRdist pipeline, a later analysis assigned CDR3 sequences along with most-parsimonious VDJ recombination scenarios. A later analysis defined each TCR beta chain by its CDR3 amino acid sequence plus V-gene family, and excluded reads lacking a unique V-gene family. To address suspected cross-contamination and a sequencing artifact, a later analysis removed several hundred highly shared, low-generation-probability nucleotide sequences. For each public chain, a later analysis derived a clonal expansion index from normalized ranks of inferred template counts within each repertoire. In a later analysis, generation probabilities were computed using a VDJ recombination model fitted to out-of-frame rearrangements, and the results were checked against IGoR. Hypergeometric tests were used in a later analysis to score TCR-TCR, TCR-HLA and TCR-CMV co-occurrence, with a repertoire-size bias correction applied to the TCR pairs. In a later analysis, false discovery rates were estimated by permuting HLA or CMV assignments 20 times. A later analysis grouped co-occurring TCRs with DBSCAN, adding TCRdist sequence similarity when clustering within HLA-allele-positive subsets. Repertoires with fewer than 30,000 or more than 120,000 public chains were left out of co-occurrence clustering, as were about five repertoires with anomalous nucleotide sharing. Entries here come from immuneACCESS through TCRdb and include only in-frame sequences with V and J called. Some clones fail to appear in such tables; in the studies checked, an unresolved V gene covers under half of the shortfall, and the cause of the remainder is unknown. Clonal size and the V and J genes are those of that table, whereas D and trimming came from the DNA. The sample includes around 160,000 clones, with 68% observed a single time. The ten largest clones add up to 2.5% to 3% of the sample.

The cohort comprised 670 or so healthy bone marrow donors. At the time of sampling, all cohort members were nominally healthy, though unrecorded immune exposures were likely present. The donor was CMV seropositive and was included in the group of 250 to 350 seropositive cohort members. A peripheral blood sample was provided by each donor, and peripheral blood mononuclear cells were used for TCR beta sequencing. The Qiagen DNeasy Blood Extraction Kit was used to extract genomic DNA from the blood cell samples. General findings and caveats noted by the study authors: Sequencing depth was assumed to be roughly uniform across donors in the presence/absence analyses, though that assumption may not hold. Across donors, most TCR sequences were observed very rarely, whereas some public TCRs were present in many individuals. Linkage disequilibrium might explain the correlated functional status among segregating V segments, but an unknown experimental factor could not be ruled out. V-gene and J-gene trimming of TCR beta chains was associated with a missense DCLRE1C variant in a later genetic analysis, and the association was replicated in an independent cohort. Because counts were too low, more than 15 rarely observed V segments, including chromosome 9 orphons, were left out of the earlier analysis of 587 of the donors. According to a later genetic analysis, donors in an Asian-associated ancestry cluster had fewer N-insertions in productive TCRs than the roughly 670-donor mean. A later analysis associated some 17,000 TCR beta sequences with specific HLA alleles at a false discovery rate of 0.05. The 87-base-pair reads could not distinguish some IMGT-functional V segments, including TRBV6-2 and TRBV6-3, so those segments were excluded. According to the authors, the approach could potentially be generalized to other disease states and immunological phenotypes. A further reported finding was that TCR beta sequences accurately predicted the HLA-A and HLA-B alleles for most subjects in the first cohort. In a later analysis, most CMV-associated TCR beta chains were found to appear HLA-restricted, with HLA associations seemingly driven largely by CMV exposure. The cohort was sequenced for TCR beta chains only, and without alpha or paired-chain data the features that could be detected were limited. Because HLA typing was unavailable for some donors at each locus, only the typed subset was used in association tests. When HLA alleles, especially DR and DQ, strongly co-occurred, TCR associations were difficult to assign to individual alleles. Compared with equally common non-associated chains, HLA-associated TCR beta chains in a later analysis were more clonally expanded and had lower generation probabilities. For the cohort, immune exposure information was limited to CMV serostatus. In the study, 150 to 200 TCR beta chains were listed as associated with cytomegalovirus. A later analysis found that TCR association rates varied across HLA loci, with DRB1 alleles showing the most associated TCRs and HLA-C alleles the fewest. A group of highly shared sequence variants was considered likely to be a technical artifact of the sequencing pipeline. A later analysis reported that several top co-occurrence clusters appeared linked to parvovirus B19, influenza, CMV and Epstein-Barr virus. Broadly in line with IMGT annotations, most TCR beta V segments showed up in productive rearrangements about 87% or about 30% of the time in an earlier analysis of under 700 of the donors. In vitro tests confirmed that a few of the cytomegalovirus-associated TCR beta chains recognize cytomegalovirus antigens. In both the original and validation cohorts, the classifier was reported to diagnose cytomegalovirus status with high specificity and sensitivity.

Notes on this clone: It has no known antigen specificity. No much larger clonotype is one base removed from it; base qualities were not supplied.

In the germline V gene, CDR1 corresponds to SGDLS and CDR2 to YYNGEE. The CDR3 covers 18 residues, taking in both the cysteine and the phenylalanine. Of the read, only the CDR3 DNA is kept; its 54 bases are in frame from base 1. Deletion took 1 base off V and 0 bases off J, with a span of 17 bases between the germline ends. The clonotype comes from a woman in her thirties or forties in good health and CMV-seropositive. Material: PBMCs. The chain is assembled from TRBV9 and TRBJ2-1; the D segment could be TRBD2, given 6 matching bases. The DNA is as follows: TGTGCCAGCAGCGTATCTATTAGCGGAGCTGGCTCCTACAATGAGCAGTTCTTC. This translates into CASSVSISGAGSYNEQFF.